Sequencing of this T cell receptor beta chain was carried out in a study of T cell responses to AZD1222 COVID-19 vaccine. As for the study in general: Second-dose intervals near 4 or 12 weeks were combined. Study-wide points: Donors, mostly white British, included more females; clonal diversity was possibly underestimated.

Turning to this clone: Its antigen remains unidentified.

Profiled with immunoSEQ multiplex PCR; TCRdb holds only in-frame clones, not every one. Of just under 85,000 clones in the sample, approximately 87% are singletons; the top ten hold 6.5% to 7.5%. This receptor was identified in an adult in good health. Sequenced material: peripheral blood, taken on day 0 of AZD1222 vaccination.

This chain's CDR3 is CATKKYGGLSSSYEQYF. CDR3 nucleotide sequence: TGTGCCACCAAAAAGTATGGAGGTCTCTCCTCCTCCTACGAGCAGTACTTC. The rearrangement links TRBV27 to TRBJ2-7; possibly TRBD2 for D (5 bases). CDR3 length equals 17 residues. Germline CDR1 is MNHEY and CDR2 is SMNVEV (reference sequence). The V end lost 10 bases, the J end lost 0 bases, and 25 bases lay between the germline ends.